Following are 9 T cell receptor beta chains from one sample sequenced in a study of blood T cell repertoires in COVID-19. Generated by immunoSEQ multiplex PCR, the TCRdb table keeps only in-frame clones and is missing some. The top ten hold less than 0.6% of the sample, which has some 69,000 clones, about 92% seen once. Source material: peripheral blood. The receptors were gathered from a man in his fifties with COVID-19, enrolled during active disease.

The chain has TRBV10-3 and TRBJ1-2; a weak D match, TRBD1 (6 bases). The CDR3 is made up of 14 amino acids. The V end lost 6 bases, the J end lost 4 bases, and 15 bases lay between the germline ends. Germline V CDR1 and CDR2: ENHRY, SYGVKD. The CDR3 reads CAIRARGVSYGYTF. Written as DNA, the CDR3 is TGTGCCATCAGAGCCAGGGGTGTTTCCTATGGCTACACCTTC.

The V and J genes are TRBV5-5 and TRBJ2-4; 8 nucleotides agree with TRBD2. Germline assignment: CDR1 SGHKS and CDR2 YYEKEE (reference sequence). The CDR3 sequence is 14 residues long. Trimming cost V 4 bases and J 7 bases; bases outside gene matches: 7. CDR3 DNA: TGTGCCAGCAGCATAGGACTAGCCCCTAACATTCAGTACTTC. This encodes CASSIGLAPNIQYF.

In nucleotides, the CDR3 is TGTGCCAGTAGTATATCGGGGAGCGGAGGACTCCACGAGCAGTACTTC. As protein: CASSISGSGGLHEQYF. This sequence joins TRBV19 and TRBJ2-7, with D tentatively TRBD2 (5 bases). V lost 2 bases and J 5 bases, leaving 19 bases between the germline ends. Germline V lookup: CDR1 LNHDA, CDR2 SQIVND (reference sequence). The CDR3 length is 16 residues. The full variable domain, with the rest looked up from reference TRBV19 and TRBJ2-7, is DGGITQSPKYLFRKEGQNVTLSCEQNLNHDAMYWYRQDPGQGLRLIYYSQIVNDFQKGDIAEGYSVSREKKESFPLTVTSAQKNPTAFYLCASSISGSGGLHEQYFGPGTRLTVT.

V is TRBV5-4 and J is TRBJ2-1; TRBD1 aligns across 7 bases. The CDR3 has 15 amino acids. Germline loops: CDR1 SGHNT, CDR2 YYREEE (reference sequence). V lost 3 bases, J lost 5 bases, and 8 bases stayed unmatched. For the CDR3, the DNA is TGTGCCAGCAGCTGGGGACAGATAGAAAACAATGAGCAGTTCTTC. It is translated as CASSWGQIENNEQFF.

The rearrangement links TRBV5-6 to TRBJ2-3; 12 bases agree with TRBD2. Unmatched junction bases numbered 8, after V lost 4 bases and J lost 2 bases. CDR1 SGHDT and CDR2 YYEEEE come from the germline V gene. CDR3 size: 17 residues. CDR3 DNA: TGTGCCAGCAGCAGAAGACTAGCGGGGGACAACACAGATACGCAGTATTTT. Translated: CASSRRLAGDNTDTQYF.

The chain has TRBV6-5 and TRBJ2-3; D gene unclear. The CDR3 loop spans 12 amino acids. CDR1 and CDR2 from the germline V gene are MNHEY and SVGAGI. The V gene lost 7 bases and the J gene lost 5 bases, with 10 bases spanning the gap. CDR3 region: CASTSAEDTQYF. DNA for the CDR3: TGTGCCAGCACTTCTGCGGAAGATACGCAGTATTTT.

The V and J genes are TRBV6-2 or TRBV6-3 and TRBJ2-3, with 12 bases identical to TRBD2. This CDR3 has 16 amino acids. Germline lookup yields CDR1 MNHEY and CDR2 SVGEGT. V lost 5 bases and J lost 4; bases outside the gene matches: 7. The CDR3 region is CASSRRLAGDPDTQYF. CDR3 DNA: TGTGCCAGCAGTAGGAGACTAGCGGGAGATCCAGATACGCAGTATTTT.

The chain has TRBV3-1 (or the pseudogene TRBV3-2) and TRBJ2-3; D gene unclear. V was cut by 4 bases and J by 5 bases, with 10 bases left in between. Germline CDR1 reads LGHDT; CDR2 reads YNNKEL (reference sequence). This CDR3 region has 13 residues. Here the CDR3 reads CASSPQSGDTQYF. CDR3 DNA sequence: TGTGCCAGCAGCCCCCAATCGGGAGATACGCAGTATTTT.

The V call is TRBV7-2, the J call TRBJ2-3; D is possibly TRBD2 (6 bases). The CDR3 runs 15 residues. Trimming took 0 bases from V and 2 from J, leaving 9 bases between them. Germline V gives CDR1 SGHTA, CDR2 FQGNSA. The CDR3 sequence: CASSLAGGNTDTQYF. DNA of the CDR3: TGTGCCAGCAGCTTAGCGGGCGGGAACACAGATACGCAGTATTTT.